Listed here are 10 T cell receptor beta chains from one sample, sequenced in a study of T-cell reconstitution after alpha-beta-depleted transplantation in children. Unique molecular identifiers were incorporated into the prepared TCRbeta library. TCRdb fed the PCR reads into MiXCR, producing one record per CDR3 protein. Of a few hundred thousand distinct CDR3 sequences detected, approximately 9.9% appear once; the ten largest clones hold around 5%. Material: PBMCs from the stem cell graft donor, obtained from the stem cell graft. These receptors all stem from a human donor who donated a stem cell graft to a child with SCID.

At least ten counts were recorded for this clonotype. The rearrangement uses TRBV9 and TRBJ1-2; no clear D gene. V was clipped by 0 bases and J by 4 bases, with 10 bases between them. The CDR3 is 14 residues long. CDR1 is SGDLS and CDR2 is YYNGEE in the germline V gene. The CDR3 nucleotides are TGTGCCAGCAGCGTAGCTACGGCCGGCTATGGCTACACCTTC. Protein product: CASSVATAGYGYTF. Drawing the rest from reference TRBV9 and TRBJ1-2, the complete variable domain is DSGVTQTPKHLITATGQRVTLRCSPRSGDLSVYWYQQSLDQGLQFLIQYYNGEERAKGNILERFSAQQFPDLHSELNLSSLELGDSALYFCASSVATAGYGYTFGSGTRLTVV.

This clonotype was detected ten times or more. The chain employs TRBV20-1 and TRBJ2-5; 10 positions match TRBD2. Germline V lookup: CDR1 DFQATT, CDR2 SNEGSKA (reference sequence). J lost 4 bases, V lost 2 bases, and 1 base had no gene match. The length of the CDR3 is 13 residues. CDR3 nucleotide sequence: TGCAGTGCTAGACTAGCGGGGGTAGAGACCCAGTACTTC. It yields the protein CSARLAGVETQYF.

The table lists this clonotype with many counts. The V and J genes are TRBV11-2 and TRBJ1-6; D perhaps matches TRBD1 (5 bases). The CDR3 extends over 19 amino acids. In germline, CDR1 is SGHAT, CDR2 FQNNGV. V dropped 5 bases and J dropped 9 bases, with 29 bases sitting between them. The CDR3: CASSPLRNERGRAVSPLHF. For the CDR3, the DNA is TGTGCCAGCAGCCCCCTAAGGAACGAGCGGGGCAGGGCGGTTTCACCCCTCCACTTT.

In this sample, this clonotype turned up many times. The chain couples TRBV20-1 to TRBJ2-2, with TRBD1 identical over 8 bases. Germline V gene data show CDR1 as DFQATT and CDR2 as SNEGSKA (reference sequence). The CDR3 has 17 residues. V lost 6 bases, J lost 1 base, and 13 bases stayed unmatched. The DNA of the CDR3 is TGCAGTGCAGCCGGGACAGGCTACAAGGGGAACACCGGGGAGCTGTTTTTT. It is translated as CSAAGTGYKGNTGELFF.

This clonotype was seen more than once but under ten times. V and J are TRBV2 and TRBJ2-7; 7 bases fit TRBD1. In germline, CDR1 is SNHLY, CDR2 FYNNEI. This CDR3 is 13 amino acids long. V dropped 8 bases and J dropped 5; count of bases not matched to a gene: 9. The CDR3 here is CASLPLTGNEQYF. The CDR3 coding sequence is TGTGCCAGCTTGCCGTTGACAGGGAACGAGCAGTACTTC.

This clonotype was counted ten times or more. V and J are TRBV5-6 and TRBJ2-5; D is possibly TRBD1 (6 bases). The germline V and J ends were trimmed by 3 bases and 5 bases, with 14 bases remaining between them. This CDR3 region has 14 residues. Germline lookup yields CDR1 SGHDT and CDR2 YYEEEE. CDR3 sequence (DNA): TGTGCCAGCAGCTCCATTGGGGGCGGTGAGACCCAGTACTTC. Its protein product is CASSSIGGGETQYF.

In its sample, this clonotype was seen many times. The rearrangement joins TRBV7-2 to TRBJ1-1, with D perhaps matching TRBD1 (6 bases). Trimming took 2 bases from V and 7 from J, leaving 14 bases between them. This CDR3 comprises 14 residues. The germline CDR1 and CDR2 sequences are SGHTA and FQGNSA. The CDR3 protein is CASSLRGWGDEAFF. CDR3 coding DNA: TGTGCCAGCAGCTTAAGGGGGTGGGGGGATGAAGCTTTCTTT.

The chain couples TRBV5-5 to TRBJ2-5; no definite D call. V was clipped by 3 bases and J by 7 bases, with 16 bases between them. The CDR3 totals 14 residues. The germline CDR1 and CDR2 sequences are SGHKS and YYEKEE (reference sequence). The CDR3: CASSSGLSHGTQYF. The DNA of the CDR3 is TGTGCCAGCAGCTCCGGGCTCTCCCACGGGACCCAGTACTTC.

This clonotype was seen repeatedly, ten times or more. The chain couples TRBV2 to TRBJ1-4, with 7 positions matching TRBD1. The CDR3 is 18 amino acids. J was trimmed by 2 bases and V by 6 bases; bases with no gene match: 15. Germline CDR1 reads SNHLY; CDR2 reads FYNNEI. The CDR3 sequence is CASRTGDSILGTNEKLFF. The DNA of the CDR3 is TGTGCCAGCAGGACGGGGGACAGTATCCTGGGGACTAATGAAAAACTGTTTTTT.

This clonotype was observed many times. V usage is TRBV11-2 and J usage is TRBJ1-5, with D possibly matching TRBD1 (5 bases). Per germline, CDR1 SGHAT and CDR2 FQNNGV. Trimming removed 0 bases at V and 4 bases at J, with 10 bases between. This CDR3 comprises 15 residues. The CDR3 bases are TGTGCCAGCAGCTTAGATCTGAGGGGAAATCAGCCCCAGCATTTT. This sequence encodes CASSLDLRGNQPQHF. The full variable domain, rest sourced from reference TRBV11-2 and TRBJ1-5, is EAGVAQSPRYKIIEKRQSVAFWCNPISGHATLYWYQQILGQGPKLLIQFQNNGVVDDSQLPKDRFSAERLKGVDSTLKIQPAKLEDSAVYLCASSLDLRGNQPQHFGDGTRLSIL.